This entry concerns a single T cell receptor (beta chain). Its target is unknown. The record originates from a study of beta chain features in type 1 diabetes. Overall study: Healthy donors resembled patients in age, gender and cell yields. Overall study results and limits: TCRB CDR3s from Type 1 diabetes patients were moderately but significantly shorter in all four CD4+ subsets. Compared to healthy donors, patients appeared to have naive, central memory and Treg TCRB repertoires that were more alike. Cells that show high TCR expression could be over-represented by cDNA sequencing.

V shed 5 bases and J shed 0 bases, with 13 bases lying between them. The CDR3 is 15 amino acids. Per the germline V gene, CDR1 is LNHDA and CDR2 is SQIVND (reference sequence). Investigators reverse transcribed all isolated RNA, so they sequenced expressed TCRB transcripts. Here immunoSEQ multiplex PCR was the method, and the copy in TCRdb shows in-frame clones only, minus some. The sample gives 400,000 or so clones, around a tenth of which show up once; 0.55% to 0.75% is in the top ten. Purity exceeded 95% in all sorted populations. The sequence was collected from a man younger than 40 with type 1 diabetes. The source material was central memory CD4+ T cells from blood. The chain couples TRBV19 to TRBJ1-1; D is possibly TRBD1 (5 bases). CDR3 sequence: CASSLGTNMNTEAFF. CDR3 DNA sequence: TGTGCCAGTAGTTTAGGGACGAACATGAACACTGAAGCTTTCTTT.